This note documents a single TCR beta chain sequence. The data belong to a study of blood T cell repertoires in COVID-19. At the level of the study: The samples span acute and convalescent COVID-19 from the United States, Italy and Spain.

Authors' processing steps: Nucleated cell number was recorded as an estimate derived from reference gene primer amplification. This table comes from immunoSEQ multiplex PCR, and its TCRdb copy is limited to in-frame clones, with some not included. V and J calls plus clone size are reproduced from that table; the DNA served to infer D and trimming. This repertoire shows about 350,000 clones, 75% to 90% found once; its top ten account for just under 6.5%. Seattle patients were enrolled during active infection and followed longitudinally. The specimen sequenced was peripheral blood. The sequence came from a woman between 45 and 65 years old with COVID-19, enrolled during active disease.

The CDR3 protein is CASSRGLYGYTF. DNA of the CDR3: TGTGCCAGCAGTAGGGGACTCTATGGCTACACCTTC. The chain has TRBV6-2 or TRBV6-3 and TRBJ1-2; tentative D call: TRBD1 (5 bases). The CDR3 loop spans 12 amino acids. The V and J ends lost 5 bases and 4 bases respectively, with 8 bases between them. From germline, CDR1 is MNHEY and CDR2 SVGEGT.